Reported below is one T cell receptor beta chain. The antigen is not known. The germline gives CDR1 MDHEN, CDR2 SYDVKM. Trimming left V 6 bases short and J 5 bases short, with 11 bases between. The CDR3 length is 14 residues. The data stem from a study of regulatory and conventional T cells in RAG deficiency. Blood CD4+ CD25-low CD127-high conventional T cells supplied the genomic DNA template. The assay was immunoSEQ multiplex PCR, and TCRdb's table has in-frame clones only and misses some. The sample consists of around 29,000 clones, approximately 96% of them appearing once. Findings and caveats of the study: Treg unique TCR beta sequences were approximately 96-fold fewer in Omenn syndrome and CID/AS patients than controls. Shorter CDR3s in all patient subsets; >75% Treg-Tconv overlap in Omenn.

This same sample was also taken into another study, of regulatory T cells. From that second work: The primer mix had 52 TRBV and 13 TRBJ primers.

Material: CD25- CD4+ T cells sorted from blood. This chain links TRBV28 with TRBJ1-6; D is undetermined. This receptor was obtained from a human donor in good health. The CDR3 here is CASSLGPNNSPLHF. The CDR3 DNA reads TGTGCCAGCAGCCTGGGCCCCAATAATTCACCCCTCCACTTT.